Below are 8 T cell receptor beta chains sequenced from a single sample in a study of long-term antiretroviral therapy in people with HIV. The assay used was immunoSEQ (version v3.0), run at survey level. The assay was immunoSEQ multiplex PCR, and TCRdb's table has in-frame clones only and misses some. Among roughly 28,000 clones listed, about nine tenths were seen once. Sample: unsorted PBMCs, taken 3.1 years after starting antiretroviral therapy. The receptors derive from a man between 18 and 29 years old with HIV.

CDR3 sequence: CASSLSLSSYNEQFF. In nucleotides, the CDR3 is TGTGCCAGTAGCCTATCGTTAAGCTCCTACAATGAGCAGTTCTTC. The chain recombines TRBV19 with TRBJ2-1; unclear D gene. CDR1 and CDR2 from the germline V gene are LNHDA and SQIVND (reference sequence). CDR3 length: 15 residues. Trimming took off 6 bases at V and 0 bases at J, with 12 bases between the two ends.

This chain uses TRBV5-1 with TRBJ1-4; D unclear. The CDR3 has 15 residues. Trimming left V 2 bases short and J 5 bases short, with 13 bases between. CDR1 is SGHRS, CDR2 YFSETQ, per germline. The CDR3 reads CASSFSGNPNEKLFF. The CDR3 nucleotides are TGCGCCAGCAGCTTCTCTGGAAACCCCAATGAAAAACTGTTTTTT.

J is TRBJ2-1 and V is TRBV19; 13 bases line up with TRBD2. V dropped 6 bases and J dropped 3; count of bases not matched to a gene: 5. This CDR3 is built from 16 residues. From germline, CDR1 is LNHDA and CDR2 SQIVND (reference sequence). For the CDR3, the DNA is TGTGCCAGTAGCCAGACTAGCGGGAGGTTCTACAATGAGCAGTTCTTC. This sequence encodes CASSQTSGRFYNEQFF.

The genes are TRBV29-1 and TRBJ1-5, with D tentatively TRBD1 (6 bases). CDR1 SQVTM and CDR2 ANQGSEA come from the germline V gene. V was pared by 4 bases and J by 6 bases, with 13 bases between. The CDR3 has 13 residues. This CDR3 reads CSVVGGVGQPQHF. The CDR3 DNA reads TGCAGCGTTGTAGGGGGTGTCGGTCAGCCCCAGCATTTT.

The chain is built from TRBV19 and TRBJ1-1; 9 nucleotides line up with TRBD1. Germline V gene data show CDR1 as LNHDA and CDR2 as SQIVND (reference sequence). The CDR3 has 18 residues. The V gene end was trimmed by 0 bases and the J gene end by 4 bases; junction bases not matched to a gene: 12. This CDR3 is CASSIDAPGTGLVTEAFF. DNA of the CDR3: TGTGCCAGTAGTATAGATGCACCGGGGACAGGGCTGGTCACTGAAGCTTTCTTT.

The chain employs TRBV30 and TRBJ2-7; perhaps TRBD2 as D (6 bases). V lost 5 bases to trimming and J lost 7 bases, with 12 bases between them. The CDR3 length is 11 residues. The germline V gene encodes CDR1 GTSNPN and CDR2 SVGIG (reference sequence). CDR3 nucleotide sequence: TGTGCCTGGGGCGGGGCACGGGAGCAGTACTTC. It is translated as CAWGGAREQYF. Together with reference TRBV30 and TRBJ2-7, the CDR3 gives the full variable domain: SQTIHQWPATLVQPVGSPLSLECTVEGTSNPNLYWYRQAAGRGLQLLFYSVGIGQISSEVPQNLSASRPQDRQFILSSKKLLLSDSGFYLCAWGGAREQYFGPGTRLTVT.

This chain uses TRBV28 with TRBJ1-2; D gene uncertain. Trimming took off 8 bases at V and 6 bases at J, with 7 bases between the two ends. The V gene's germline CDR1 is MDHEN and CDR2 SYDVKM. CDR3 length: 10 residues. The CDR3 nucleotides are TGTGCCAGCTCCAGTAATGGCTACACCTTC. Protein sequence: CASSSNGYTF.

This chain uses TRBV9 with TRBJ1-1; D not resolved. Per the germline V gene, CDR1 is SGDLS and CDR2 is YYNGEE. The CDR3 is made up of 14 amino acids. The V end was cut by 0 bases, the J end by 5 bases, with 11 bases between. DNA for the CDR3: TGTGCCAGCAGCGTAGATGGGGTTAATACTGAAGCTTTCTTT. It specifies CASSVDGVNTEAFF.